This T cell receptor (beta chain) was recovered during a study of T-cell memory formation after mild COVID-19. General study findings and limits: Largely, contracting CD4+ clones fell within CM and EM, and contracting CD8+ clones within EMRA.

As to this clonotype: Its cognate antigen is unknown.

MiXCR, applied by TCRdb to the 5' RACE reads, yields one record per CDR3 protein. The sample records roughly 110,000 distinct CDR3 sequences, around an eighth being singletons. CDR1 and CDR2 from the germline V gene are LNHDA and SQIVND (reference sequence). The CDR3 runs 13 residues. V dropped 4 bases and J dropped 7 bases, with 11 bases sitting between them. This receptor was obtained from a man between 18 and 35 years old who had mild COVID-19 (a few samples of this study predate the infection). Cell type and time point are not known. Sequenced input: PBMCs or a T cell subset sorted from them (not recorded which). The chain couples TRBV19 to TRBJ2-1, with a tentative D call TRBD1 (6 bases). As DNA, the CDR3 is TGTGCCAGTAGTAAAGGTCAGGGGAATGAGCAGTTCTTC. Amino acid sequence: CASSKGQGNEQFF.